This T cell receptor beta chain was observed in a study of OX40 agonist ivuxolimab in advanced cancers. About the investigation overall: Ivuxolimab, which targeted the costimulatory receptor OX40 (CD134), was an agonistic, fully human IgG2 monoclonal antibody. The monotherapy dose-escalation portion (N = 52 patients) of the phase I ivuxolimab trial is reported in the paper. Partial responses were achieved by three dose-escalation patients, of whom one had hepatocellular carcinoma and two had cutaneous melanoma. The dose-escalation cohort was 82.7% male with a mean age of approximately 59 years, ranging from 23 to 79. The point of sequencing TCRbeta in the periphery was to test whether ivuxolimab changed TCR sequence diversity and drove clonal T-cell expansion. Prior anti-PD-1, anti-PD-L1 or anti-CTLA-4 therapy was permitted, and approximately 40% of dose-escalation patients had received checkpoint inhibitors. Intravenous ivuxolimab was administered to patients every 2 weeks at six dose levels: 0.01, 0.1, 0.3, 1.5, 3 and 10 mg/kg. Among the roughly 50 dose-escalation patients, some 20 had hepatocellular carcinoma, around 15 melanoma, 9 renal cell carcinoma and 9 head and neck cancer.

Via the germline V gene, CDR1 is SGHVS and CDR2 FNYEAQ. Trimming at the junction amounts to 6 bases on V and 1 base on J, and the germline ends lie 9 bases apart. The cysteine opens and the phenylalanine closes a CDR3 of 14 amino acids. Only the CDR3 DNA stays, 42 bases, in frame from base 1. The trial excluded patients who had a history of autoimmune disease or were on systemic immunosuppression. Peripheral blood for TCR sequencing was collected from all dose cohorts at baseline, on cycle 4 day 1, and on cycle 7 day 1. The samples were drawn from a first-in-human, open-label, multicenter phase I dose-escalation trial of ivuxolimab. Adults with locally advanced or metastatic melanoma, renal cell, hepatocellular, or head and neck squamous cell carcinoma were enrolled in the trial. Before TCR sequencing, CD4+ T cells and CD8+ T cells from peripheral blood were sorted into separate populations. Worth noting for this clone: Its antigen is not yet known. Base qualities are not at hand, and no much larger clone is one base apart.

Study-wide conclusions, independent of this receptor: After ivuxolimab, more expanded clones were found on average in CD8+ T cells than in CD4+ T cells. Low levels of normalized T-cell clonal expansion were also seen in some patients who did not respond. The antigen specificity of the peripheral T cells that underwent clonal expansion was not determined. At doses of 0.1 to 3.0 mg/kg, clonal expansion of both CD4+ and CD8+ T cells in blood was seen between baseline and week 6. In the 0.1-3.0 mg/kg groups, partial responders had among the lowest normalized peripheral clonal expansion, particularly in CD8+ T cells.

To sequence the TCRbeta CDR3 region, genomic DNA was isolated from the sorted cells. The immunoSEQ Assay was used to sequence the TCRbeta CDR3 regions. TCRdb mirrors the immuneACCESS table, restricted to in-frame sequences. Some clones are absent from its copies; in checked studies, under half trace to an unresolved V gene, and the reason for the others is unknown. This sample lists tens of thousands of clones; just under 90% were detected once. Approximately 11% of the sample is held by the ten biggest clonotypes. The receptor chain draws on TRBV7-6 and TRBJ2-2; the D gene is possibly TRBD2, with 5 bases matching. The sequence was obtained from an adult with an advanced solid tumor such as melanoma, head and neck, liver or kidney cancer. This specimen consisted of CD4+ or CD8+ T cells sorted from blood, obtained in a trial of the OX40 agonist ivuxolimab. The CDR3 reads as follows: CASREGVNTGELFF. At the DNA level, the sequence is TGTGCCAGCAGAGAGGGCGTGAACACCGGGGAGCTGTTTTTT.